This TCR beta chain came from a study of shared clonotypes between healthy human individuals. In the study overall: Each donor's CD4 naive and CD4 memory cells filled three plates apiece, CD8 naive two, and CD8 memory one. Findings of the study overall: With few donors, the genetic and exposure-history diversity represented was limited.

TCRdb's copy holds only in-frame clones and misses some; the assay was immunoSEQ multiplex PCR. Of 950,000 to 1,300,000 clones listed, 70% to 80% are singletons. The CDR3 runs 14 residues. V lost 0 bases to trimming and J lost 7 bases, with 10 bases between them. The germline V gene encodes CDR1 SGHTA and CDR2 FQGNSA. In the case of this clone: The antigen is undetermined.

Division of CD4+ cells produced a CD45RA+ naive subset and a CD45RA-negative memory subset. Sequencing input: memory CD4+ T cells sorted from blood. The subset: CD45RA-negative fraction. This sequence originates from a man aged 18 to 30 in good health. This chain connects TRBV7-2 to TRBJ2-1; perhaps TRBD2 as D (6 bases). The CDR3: CASSLAPSVNEQFF. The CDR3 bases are TGTGCCAGCAGCTTAGCGCCTAGCGTTAATGAGCAGTTCTTC.